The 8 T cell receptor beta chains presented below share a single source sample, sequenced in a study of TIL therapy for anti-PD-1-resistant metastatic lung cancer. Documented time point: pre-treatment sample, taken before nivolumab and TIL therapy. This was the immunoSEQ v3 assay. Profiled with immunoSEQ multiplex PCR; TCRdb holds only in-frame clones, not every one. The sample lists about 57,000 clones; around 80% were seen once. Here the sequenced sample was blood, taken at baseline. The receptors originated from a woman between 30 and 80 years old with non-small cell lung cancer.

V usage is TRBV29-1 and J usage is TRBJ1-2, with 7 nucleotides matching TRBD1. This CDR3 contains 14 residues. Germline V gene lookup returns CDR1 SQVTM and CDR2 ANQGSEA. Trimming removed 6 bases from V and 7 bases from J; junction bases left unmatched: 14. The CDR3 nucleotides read TGCAGCGTACTACCCACAGGGGCCGCCGTTGGCTACACCTTC. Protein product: CSVLPTGAAVGYTF.

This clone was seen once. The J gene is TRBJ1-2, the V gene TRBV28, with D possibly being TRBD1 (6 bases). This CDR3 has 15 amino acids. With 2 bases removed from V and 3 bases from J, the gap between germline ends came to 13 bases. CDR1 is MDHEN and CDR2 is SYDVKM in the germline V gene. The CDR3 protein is CASSLGQGHYYGYTF. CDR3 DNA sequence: TGTGCCAGCAGTTTAGGGCAGGGGCATTACTATGGCTACACCTTC.

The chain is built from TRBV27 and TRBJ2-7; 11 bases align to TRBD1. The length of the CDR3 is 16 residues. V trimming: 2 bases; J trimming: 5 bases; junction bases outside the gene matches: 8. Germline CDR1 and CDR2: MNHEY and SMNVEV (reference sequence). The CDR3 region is CASSLTGDRGIDEQYF. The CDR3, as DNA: TGTGCCAGCAGTTTAACCGGGGACAGGGGGATCGACGAGCAGTACTTC.

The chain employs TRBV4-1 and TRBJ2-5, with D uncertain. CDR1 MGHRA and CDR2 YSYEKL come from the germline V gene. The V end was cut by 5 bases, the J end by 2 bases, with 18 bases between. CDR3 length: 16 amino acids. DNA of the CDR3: TGCGCCAGCAGCTTAAGCCTAGGAGAGACGCAAGAGACCCAGTACTTC. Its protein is CASSLSLGETQETQYF.

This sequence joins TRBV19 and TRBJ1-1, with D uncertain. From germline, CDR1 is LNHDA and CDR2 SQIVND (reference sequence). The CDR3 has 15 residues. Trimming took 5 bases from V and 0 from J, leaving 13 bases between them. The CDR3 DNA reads TGTGCCAGTAGTTCCCTGAGGGATTTGAACACTGAAGCTTTCTTT. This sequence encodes CASSSLRDLNTEAFF. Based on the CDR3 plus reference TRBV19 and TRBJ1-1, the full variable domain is DGGITQSPKYLFRKEGQNVTLSCEQNLNHDAMYWYRQDPGQGLRLIYYSQIVNDFQKGDIAEGYSVSREKKESFPLTVTSAQKNPTAFYLCASSSLRDLNTEAFFGQGTRLTVV.

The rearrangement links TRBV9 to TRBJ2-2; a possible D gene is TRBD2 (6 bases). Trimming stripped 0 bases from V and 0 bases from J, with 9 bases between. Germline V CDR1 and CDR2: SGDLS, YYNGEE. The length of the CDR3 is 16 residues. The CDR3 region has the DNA TGTGCCAGCAGCGTAGCCCCGGGAGCGAACACCGGGGAGCTGTTTTTT. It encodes CASSVAPGANTGELFF.

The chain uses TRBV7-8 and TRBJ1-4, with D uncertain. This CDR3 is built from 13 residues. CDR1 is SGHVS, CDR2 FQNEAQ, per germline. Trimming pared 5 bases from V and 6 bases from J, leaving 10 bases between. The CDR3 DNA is TGTGCCAGCAGCACTAATGGGGATGAAAAACTGTTTTTT. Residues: CASSTNGDEKLFF.

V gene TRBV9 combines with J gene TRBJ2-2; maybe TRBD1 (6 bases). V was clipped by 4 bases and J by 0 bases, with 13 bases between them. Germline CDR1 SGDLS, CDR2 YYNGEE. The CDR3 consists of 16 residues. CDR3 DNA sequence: TGTGCCAGCAGCCTCATGGGGGCCGCGAACACCGGGGAGCTGTTTTTT. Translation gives CASSLMGAANTGELFF.